This T cell receptor beta chain derives from a study of OX40 agonist ivuxolimab in advanced cancers. About the full investigation: Ivuxolimab, which targeted the costimulatory receptor OX40 (CD134), was an agonistic, fully human IgG2 monoclonal antibody. Intravenous ivuxolimab was administered to patients every 2 weeks at six dose levels: 0.01, 0.1, 0.3, 1.5, 3 and 10 mg/kg. Of the 50 or so patients in dose escalation, about 20 had hepatocellular carcinoma, about 15 had melanoma, 9 had renal cell carcinoma and 9 had head and neck cancer. A male proportion of about 79% and a mean age of around 60 years, ranging from about 20 to 79, were recorded for the dose-escalation cohort. Prior anti-PD-1, anti-PD-L1 or anti-CTLA-4 therapy was permitted, and approximately 41% of dose-escalation patients had received checkpoint inhibitors. Partial responses were achieved by three dose-escalation patients, of whom one had hepatocellular carcinoma and two had cutaneous melanoma. The purpose of peripheral TCRbeta sequencing was to test whether ivuxolimab changed TCR sequence diversity and led to clonal T-cell expansion. The paper covers the monotherapy dose-escalation part of the phase I ivuxolimab trial, which included N of about 51 patients. Summary of the overall study and its limitations: In the 0.1-3.0 mg/kg groups, partial responders had among the lowest normalized peripheral clonal expansion, particularly in CD8+ T cells. Which antigens the clonally expanded peripheral T cells were specific for was not determined. Low levels of normalized T-cell clonal expansion were also shown by some nonresponding patients. On average, CD8+ T cells showed more expanded clones than CD4+ T cells after ivuxolimab. At doses from 0.1 to 3.0 mg/kg, clonal expansion was seen in both CD4+ and CD8+ blood T cells between baseline and week 6.

Patients with autoimmune disease history or receiving systemic immunosuppression were excluded from the trial. Peripheral blood for TCR sequencing was collected from all dose cohorts at baseline, on cycle 4 day 1, and on cycle 7 day 1. The samples were drawn from a first-in-human, open-label, multicenter phase I dose-escalation trial of ivuxolimab. Adults with locally advanced or metastatic head and neck squamous cell, hepatocellular, melanoma or renal cell carcinoma were enrolled in the trial. Before TCR sequencing, CD4+ T cells and CD8+ T cells were sorted from peripheral blood as separate populations. Genomic DNA was isolated from the sorted cells so that the TCRbeta CDR3 region could be sequenced. The immunoSEQ Assay was used for sequencing of TCRbeta CDR3 regions. TCRdb took over this immuneACCESS table, retaining in-frame rearrangements with V and J assigned. Such tables are incomplete; in checked studies, under half of the missing clones stem from an unresolved V gene, and the remainder is unexplained. Counted in this sample were approximately 84,000 clones; roughly nine tenths of them appeared once. The ten top clones hold under 0.25% of the sample.

V is clipped by 0 bases and J by 3 bases, and the sequence between their germline boundaries is 7 bases long. The CDR3 holds 14 amino acids from the cysteine to the phenylalanine. The only DNA kept is the CDR3, 42 bases in frame from the first base. From a lookup of the germline V gene, CDR1 and CDR2 are SGHRS and YFSETQ. On this clone: No antigen is known for it. There are no base qualities to consult, and no much larger clone falls within one base.

This chain is built from TRBV5-1 and TRBJ1-5; the D gene lacks a confident call. This TCR was recovered from an adult with an advanced solid tumor such as melanoma, head and neck, liver or kidney cancer. This material consisted of CD4+ or CD8+ T cells sorted from blood, taken in a trial of the OX40 agonist ivuxolimab. Read as DNA, the sequence is TGCGCCAGCAGCTTGGGGGAGATCAATCAGCCCCAGCATTTT. It translates as CASSLGEINQPQHF.